The 30 T cell receptor beta chains listed next were all sequenced from one sample in a study of T cells in Graves' hyperthyroidism and ophthalmopathy. RNA transcripts were the template for amplifying TCR beta CDR3 regions. Initially, a first-round RT-PCR of the TCR CDR3 employed the HTBI primer set. TCRdb re-called the multiplex PCR reads through MiXCR, storing one row per CDR3 protein. The sample records roughly 660,000 distinct CDR3 sequences, approximately 15% being singletons. The sequencing input was blood. Receptors were obtained from a man in his fifties or sixties with Graves' hyperthyroidism.

In its sample, this clonotype was seen many times. The rearrangement uses TRBV10-1 and TRBJ1-4; a weak D match, TRBD1 (6 bases). V shed 3 bases and J shed 8 bases, with 13 bases lying between them. CDR3 length: 14 residues. Germline V gene lookup returns CDR1 WNHNN and CDR2 SYGVQD (reference sequence). The CDR3 DNA sequence: TGCGCCAGCAGTGAAGGGGGGCGCGAAGAAAAACTGTTTTTT. Protein sequence: CASSEGGREEKLFF.

This clonotype was seen only a few times. V usage is TRBV2 and J usage is TRBJ2-5, with D perhaps given as TRBD1 or TRBD2 (5 bases each). With 1 base removed from V and 5 bases from J, the gap between germline ends came to 11 bases. Germline V gene data show CDR1 as SNHLY and CDR2 as FYNNEI. The CDR3 totals 14 residues. CDR3 in amino acids: CASSEERGWETQYF. The DNA for the CDR3 is TGTGCCAGCAGTGAAGAGAGGGGATGGGAGACCCAGTACTTC. The variable domain in full, completed from reference TRBV2 and TRBJ2-5, reads EPEVTQTPSHQVTQMGQEVILRCVPISNHLYFYWYRQILGQKVEFLVSFYNNEISEKSEIFDDQFSVERPDGSNFTLKIRSTKLEDSAMYFCASSEERGWETQYFGPGTRLLVL.

This clonotype was seen repeatedly, ten times or more. This sequence joins TRBV28 and TRBJ2-5; a weak D match, TRBD1 (6 bases). This CDR3 has 14 amino acids. V dropped 2 bases and J dropped 5 bases, with 12 bases sitting between them. Germline V CDR1 and CDR2: MDHEN, SYDVKM. The CDR3 nucleotides are TGTGCCAGCAGTTTAAGTTCAGGGGTTGAGACCCAGTACTTC. It yields the protein CASSLSSGVETQYF.

This clonotype came up many times. This rearrangement joins TRBV19 to TRBJ2-1, with 7 bases aligning to TRBD1. V was clipped by 4 bases and J by 6 bases; unmatched bases: 3. From germline, CDR1 is LNHDA and CDR2 SQIVND (reference sequence). This CDR3 is 13 amino acids long. The CDR3 DNA reads as TGTGCCAGTAGTACGGGACAGTCCAATGAGCAGTTCTTC. Residues: CASSTGQSNEQFF.

This clonotype appeared many times. The chain links TRBV6-5 to TRBJ1-1, with no clear D. Trimming stripped 4 bases from V and 1 base from J, with 10 bases between. Germline V gives CDR1 MNHEY, CDR2 SVGAGI. This CDR3 is built from 14 residues. The CDR3 loop reads CASSLVGPNTEAFF. DNA of the CDR3: TGTGCCAGCAGTTTAGTAGGGCCGAACACTGAAGCTTTCTTT.

This clonotype has at least ten counts. This chain joins TRBV18 and TRBJ2-5; D is uncertain. Looked up from germline, CDR1 is KGHSH and CDR2 is LQKENI. Trimming left V 3 bases short and J 1 base short, with 6 bases between. The CDR3 has 13 residues. Written as DNA, the CDR3 is TGTGCCAGCTCACCGGGTTTCCAAGAGACCCAGTACTTC. It translates to CASSPGFQETQYF. The full variable domain, completed using reference TRBV18 and TRBJ2-5, is NAGVMQNPRHLVRRRGQEARLRCSPMKGHSHVYWYRQLPEEGLKFMVYLQKENIIDESGMPKERFSAEFPKEGPSILRIQQVVRGDSAAYFCASSPGFQETQYFGPGTRLLVL.

The V call is TRBV9, the J call TRBJ2-3, with 9 bases lining up with TRBD2. The CDR3 totals 18 residues. The germline V gene encodes CDR1 SGDLS and CDR2 YYNGEE. Trimming at V came to 0 bases and at J to 2 bases, leaving 10 bases not matched to a gene. This chain's CDR3 is CASSVGLAGWATTDTQYF. In DNA, the CDR3 is TGTGCCAGCAGCGTAGGGCTAGCGGGATGGGCAACCACAGATACGCAGTATTTT.

This clonotype was recorded many times. The chain employs TRBV30 and TRBJ2-3, with 8 positions matching TRBD1. This CDR3 comprises 13 residues. CDR1 GTSNPN and CDR2 SVGIG come from the germline V gene (reference sequence). Unmatched junction bases numbered 6, after V lost 4 bases and J lost 6 bases. CDR3 residues: CAWKGQVIDTQYF. DNA of the CDR3: TGTGCCTGGAAGGGACAGGTGATTGATACGCAGTATTTT.

This clonotype was seen many times. This chain links TRBV7-2 with TRBJ2-7; 9 positions agree with TRBD1. Germline CDR1 SGHTA, CDR2 FQGNSA. The CDR3 runs 13 residues. J was trimmed by 5 bases and V by 4 bases; bases with no gene match: 3. The DNA for the CDR3 is TGTGCCAGCAGCTCGGGACAGGGCCACGAGCAGTACTTC. It codes for CASSSGQGHEQYF.

There are many counts of this clonotype. The rearrangement links TRBV18 to TRBJ1-2; maybe TRBD1 (6 bases). The CDR3 spans 12 residues. V was clipped by 0 bases and J by 9 bases, with 8 bases between them. CDR1 and CDR2 (germline): KGHSH, LQKENI. CDR3 nucleotides: TGTGCCAGCTCACCACCCAGGGGAAGCTACACCTTC. Translation: CASSPPRGSYTF. Filled out from reference TRBV18 and TRBJ1-2, the complete variable domain reads NAGVMQNPRHLVRRRGQEARLRCSPMKGHSHVYWYRQLPEEGLKFMVYLQKENIIDESGMPKERFSAEFPKEGPSILRIQQVVRGDSAAYFCASSPPRGSYTFGSGTRLTVV.

This clonotype was seen ten or more times. V is TRBV6-2 or TRBV6-3 and J is TRBJ2-4; TRBD1 is a possible D gene (7 bases). In germline, CDR1 is MNHEY, CDR2 SVGEGT. The CDR3 length is 15 residues. Between the trimmed V and J ends, which lost 8 bases and 0 bases, there was a span of 14 bases. The DNA for the CDR3 is TGTGCCAGCGACCCAGGGGGACTAGCCAAAAACATTCAGTACTTC. Translating it yields CASDPGGLAKNIQYF.

The genes are TRBV6-5 and TRBJ2-7; D perhaps matches TRBD1 (5 bases). This CDR3 comprises 14 residues. CDR1 is MNHEY, CDR2 SVGAGI, per germline. Trimming left V 1 base short and J 1 base short, with 8 bases between. CDR3 protein: CASSYWQGSYEQYF. CDR3 DNA: TGTGCCAGCAGTTACTGGCAGGGTTCCTACGAGCAGTACTTC.

This clonotype was seen ten or more times. This sequence joins TRBV30 and TRBJ2-7; 7 bases are shared with TRBD1. The V gene's germline CDR1 is GTSNPN and CDR2 SVGIG (reference sequence). V gave up 5 bases and J gave up 5 bases; unmatched junction bases: 9. This CDR3 is built from 13 residues. In DNA form, the CDR3 reads TGTGCCTGGGACCGGGACAGCACCAACGAGCAGTACTTC. The encoded protein is CAWDRDSTNEQYF.

This clonotype was seen ten or more times. V is TRBV28 and J is TRBJ2-7, with D tentatively TRBD2 (6 bases). Looked up from germline, CDR1 is MDHEN and CDR2 is SYDVKM. The V end was cut by 5 bases, the J end by 2 bases, with 13 bases between. CDR3 length: 14 residues. The CDR3 nucleotides are TGTGCCAGCAGTCTGTTCGGGAGACCCTACGAGCAGTACTTC. It yields the protein CASSLFGRPYEQYF.

This sequence joins TRBV12-3 or TRBV12-4 and TRBJ2-1, with a possible D match to TRBD1 (7 bases). The CDR3 has 18 amino acids. Between the trimmed V and J ends, which lost 6 bases and 8 bases, there was a span of 29 bases. The CDR3 DNA follows: TGTGCCAGCAGCCCCTGGCCCGGGGACAGCATCTCGGGGGATGAGCAGTTCTTC. Translating it yields CASSPWPGDSISGDEQFF.

This clonotype was recorded a few times. The chain carries TRBV20-1 and TRBJ1-5; D unclear. With 4 bases removed from V and 7 bases from J, the gap between germline ends came to 14 bases. The length of the CDR3 is 13 residues. Per germline, CDR1 DFQATT and CDR2 SNEGSKA (reference sequence). CDR3: CSATRSPAQPQHF. CDR3 in DNA: TGCAGTGCTACAAGGTCCCCAGCCCAGCCCCAGCATTTT.

This clonotype was seen many times. This chain uses TRBV6-2 or TRBV6-3 with TRBJ1-1; 9 bases line up with TRBD1. Looked up from germline, CDR1 is MNHEY and CDR2 is SVGEGT. CDR3 length: 15 residues. Losses at the gene ends were 6 bases for V and 3 bases for J; bases not matched to a gene: 8. CDR3 DNA: TGTGCCAGCAGGGCCCCGGGACAGGGTTACACTGAAGCTTTCTTT. It codes for CASRAPGQGYTEAFF.

This clonotype was counted ten times or more. This rearrangement joins TRBV19 to TRBJ2-3; 9 nucleotides line up with TRBD2. The germline CDR1 and CDR2 sequences are LNHDA and SQIVND (reference sequence). There are 15 residues in the CDR3. With 4 bases clipped from V and 7 bases from J, the junction kept 9 bases outside the gene matches. The CDR3 loop reads CASSTALAGKYTQYF. In nucleotides, the CDR3 is TGTGCCAGTAGTACCGCCCTAGCGGGAAAATATACGCAGTATTTT.

This clonotype has ten or more counts. The rearrangement links TRBV30 to TRBJ1-4; D gene ambiguous. The germline gives CDR1 GTSNPN, CDR2 SVGIG (reference sequence). CDR3 size: 13 residues. V lost 2 bases, J lost 8 bases, and 12 bases lay in between. The CDR3, as DNA: TGTGCCTGGAGTCTGGCCGGAATAGAAAAACTGTTTTTT. Encoded protein: CAWSLAGIEKLFF.

This clonotype was detected ten times or more. The chain carries TRBV2 and TRBJ2-4; D is ambiguous. V was cut by 7 bases and J by 7 bases, with 8 bases left in between. The CDR3 sequence is 11 residues long. Germline lookup yields CDR1 SNHLY and CDR2 FYNNEI. This CDR3 is CASIWSNIQYF. In DNA, the CDR3 is TGTGCCAGCATCTGGTCCAACATTCAGTACTTC. The whole variable domain, remainder taken from reference TRBV2 and TRBJ2-4, is EPEVTQTPSHQVTQMGQEVILRCVPISNHLYFYWYRQILGQKVEFLVSFYNNEISEKSEIFDDQFSVERPDGSNFTLKIRSTKLEDSAMYFCASIWSNIQYFGAGTRLSVL.

This clonotype has a count of ten or more. The chain couples TRBV28 to TRBJ1-1; 9 bases line up with TRBD1. The CDR3 is made up of 14 amino acids. The J segment lost 5 bases and the V segment lost 5 bases, leaving 6 bases of the junction unmatched. Germline V gene lookup returns CDR1 MDHEN and CDR2 SYDVKM. The CDR3: CASSAGQGTTEAFF. The DNA for the CDR3 is TGTGCCAGCAGTGCCGGACAGGGGACGACTGAAGCTTTCTTT.

CDR3 sequence reads: CASNRGFEKLFF. The DNA of the CDR3 is TGTGCCAGCAACAGGGGTTTCGAAAAACTGTTTTTT. This rearrangement joins TRBV2 to TRBJ1-4; 7 bases match TRBD1. The germline CDR1 and CDR2 sequences are SNHLY and FYNNEI. CDR3 length: 12 residues. J lost 8 bases, V lost 7 bases, and 4 bases had no gene match. Full variable domain (outside the CDR3, taken from reference TRBV2 and TRBJ1-4): EPEVTQTPSHQVTQMGQEVILRCVPISNHLYFYWYRQILGQKVEFLVSFYNNEISEKSEIFDDQFSVERPDGSNFTLKIRSTKLEDSAMYFCASNRGFEKLFFGSGTQLSVL.

With respect to this clonotype: The germline gene is not matched at one end of the junction; a read error may be the cause. This chain uses TRBV2 with TRBJ1-6; the match to TRBD1 covers 8 bases. The CDR3 sequence is 14 residues long. The germline gives CDR1 SNHLY, CDR2 FYNNEI. The CDR3 nucleotides read TGTGCCAGCAGGACAGGGGTCCAGGCTTCAGCCCTCCACTTT. Residues: CASRTGVQASALHF.

This clonotype was seen many times. This chain uses TRBV5-1 with TRBJ2-7; D call uncertain. From germline, CDR1 is SGHRS and CDR2 YFSETQ. This CDR3 is 10 amino acids long. V was pared by 8 bases and J by 5 bases, with 8 bases between. The CDR3 bases are TGCGCCAGGGCAATAAACGAGCAGTACTTC. Encoded protein: CARAINEQYF.

The rearrangement uses TRBV25-1 and TRBJ2-1; 7 bases map to TRBD1. The CDR3 is 15 residues long. Looked up from germline, CDR1 is MGHDK and CDR2 is SYGVNS. Trimming removed 4 bases from V and 4 bases from J; junction bases left unmatched: 7. CDR3 amino acids: CASSAPGTVYNEQFF. The CDR3 nucleotides read TGTGCCAGCAGTGCACCCGGGACAGTTTACAATGAGCAGTTCTTC. Combining the CDR3 with reference TRBV25-1 and TRBJ2-1 gives the whole variable domain EADIYQTPRYLVIGTGKKITLECSQTMGHDKMYWYQQDPGMELHLIHYSYGVNSTEKGDLSSESTVSRIRTEHFPLTLESARPSHTSQYLCASSAPGTVYNEQFFGPGTRLTVL.

This clonotype has more than one count but fewer than ten. The chain has TRBV5-5 and TRBJ2-7, with 8 bases matching TRBD2. From germline, CDR1 is SGHKS and CDR2 YYEKEE (reference sequence). This CDR3 is 15 amino acids long. V dropped 4 bases and J dropped 3; count of bases not matched to a gene: 9. CDR3 DNA: TGTGCCAGCAGCGTTTACTTAGCGGGACTCTACGAGCAGTACTTC. Protein: CASSVYLAGLYEQYF.

This clonotype was found many times. This chain links TRBV20-1 with TRBJ2-5; TRBD2 matches at 8 bases. The CDR3 has 14 amino acids. The V and J ends lost 3 bases and 5 bases, in that order; junction bases with no gene match: 8. Per germline, CDR1 DFQATT and CDR2 SNEGSKA (reference sequence). The CDR3 sequence: CSARAGTGGETQYF. The CDR3 region has the DNA TGCAGTGCTAGGGCAGGCACGGGGGGGGAGACCCAGTACTTC.

This clonotype was counted a few times. The V call is TRBV29-1, the J call TRBJ2-2, with TRBD2 matching over 7 bases. V lost 4 bases to trimming and J lost 7 bases; unmatched junction nucleotides: 6. This CDR3 spans 13 amino acids. The germline CDR1 and CDR2 sequences are SQVTM and ANQGSEA. The CDR3 bases are TGCAGCGTTGGTGTGCGGGAGAACGGGGAGCTGTTTTTT. It yields the protein CSVGVRENGELFF.

This clonotype showed up just a few times. This may arise from a read error, as a much more abundant clone is one base away. The V gene is TRBV12-3 or TRBV12-4, the J gene TRBJ2-1; TRBD2 matches at 8 bases. Trimming removed 5 bases from V and 7 bases from J; junction bases left unmatched: 10. This CDR3 spans 15 amino acids. The CDR3 is CASSPPSGPWNEQFF. CDR3 in DNA: TGTGCCAGCAGTCCTCCTAGCGGGCCCTGGAATGAGCAGTTCTTC.

V and J are TRBV28 and TRBJ2-3, with D unclear. The CDR3 is 12 residues long. The V end lost 2 bases, the J end lost 9 bases, and 9 bases lay between the germline ends. Germline V lookup: CDR1 MDHEN, CDR2 SYDVKM. The CDR3 loop reads CASSLRVGTQYF. The CDR3 coding sequence is TGTGCCAGCAGTTTACGTGTGGGCACGCAGTATTTT.